The clone carrying this TCR beta chain showed up just a few times. Its specificity is unknown. This sample was included in a study of CD8 T cells in ankylosing spondylitis. Overall study findings and caveats: What seemed typical of ankylosing spondylitis blood was a TCR beta motif built from eight highly homologous variants.

TCRdb ran MiXCR on the 5' RACE reads and lists one entry per CDR3 protein. The top ten clones hold about 16% of a sample with roughly 400,000 distinct CDR3 sequences, approximately 20% of them seen once. Looked up from germline, CDR1 is LNHNV and CDR2 is YYDKDF (reference sequence). V gave up 6 bases and J gave up 4 bases; unmatched junction bases: 9. The CDR3 length is 15 residues. The receptor was derived from a male donor with ankylosing spondylitis. The chain recombines TRBV15 with TRBJ2-1; TRBD2 agrees at 7 bases. The specimen sequenced was blood, either unsorted or a sorted T cell fraction (not recorded which). CDR3 in DNA: TGTGCCACCAGTGTGGGACTACAGAGTTACAATGAGCAGTTCTTC. Residues: CATSVGLQSYNEQFF.